This T cell receptor beta chain was found in a study of blood T cell repertoires in COVID-19. Study at large: COVID-19 samples from acute and convalescent phases originated in the United States, Italy and Spain. PBMCs, B-cell-depleted T cells, or T cells were the source of the cDNA or gDNA that made up the material.

Seattle-derived patients entered the study during active infection and were followed longitudinally. As handled by the study authors: Estimates of nucleated cell counts were drawn from the amplification of reference gene primers. Some clones are missing from TCRdb's copy, which holds only in-frame ones; the method was immunoSEQ multiplex PCR. Clone size and V and J calls were adopted from that table, with D and trimming inferred from the DNA. The top ten hold approximately 14% of the sample, which has over 250,000 clones, approximately 86% seen once. The CDR3 sequence is 13 residues long. V gave up 4 bases and J gave up 4 bases; unmatched junction bases: 5. Germline assignment: CDR1 SGHDT and CDR2 YYEEEE.

The clonotype comes from a woman in her 70s with COVID-19, enrolled during active disease. V gene TRBV5-6 combines with J gene TRBJ2-7; 7 bases align to TRBD1. The sequenced material came from peripheral blood. CDR3 sequence (DNA): TGTGCCAGCAGCCCCGGGACAGTATACGAGCAGTACTTC. Translation: CASSPGTVYEQYF.